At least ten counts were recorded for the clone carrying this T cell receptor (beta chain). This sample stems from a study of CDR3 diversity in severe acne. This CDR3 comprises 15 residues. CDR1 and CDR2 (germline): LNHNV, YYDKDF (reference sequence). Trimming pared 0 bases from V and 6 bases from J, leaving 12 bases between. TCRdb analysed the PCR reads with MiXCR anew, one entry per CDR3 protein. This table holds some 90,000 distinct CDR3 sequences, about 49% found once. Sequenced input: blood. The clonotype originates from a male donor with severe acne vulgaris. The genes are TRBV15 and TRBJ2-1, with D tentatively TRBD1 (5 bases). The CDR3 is CATSRDKGVFNEQFF. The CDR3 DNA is TGTGCCACCAGCAGAGATAAAGGGGTATTCAATGAGCAGTTCTTC.